One and the same sample provided the 17 T cell receptor beta chains below, sequenced in a study of blood T cell repertoires in COVID-19. Assay: immunoSEQ multiplex PCR; the TCRdb copy retains only in-frame clones and omits some. The sample contains more than 250,000 clones, approximately 89% of which appear only once. Sequenced: PBMCs or T cells enriched from blood (not recorded which). Source of these receptors: a woman younger than 35 who had recovered from COVID-19.

This clone showed up just once. The rearrangement uses TRBV27 and TRBJ2-2; 9 bases agree with TRBD1. The V segment lost 6 bases and the J segment 1 base; nucleotides outside the gene matches: 6. CDR1 and CDR2 from the germline V gene are MNHEY and SMNVEV (reference sequence). CDR3 size: 16 residues. CDR3 sequence: CASRRQGVENTGELFF. As DNA, the CDR3 is TGTGCCAGCAGAAGACAGGGGGTTGAGAACACCGGGGAGCTGTTTTTT.

This chain links TRBV27 with TRBJ2-7, with 9 bases fitting TRBD1. This CDR3 is built from 15 residues. Germline V lookup: CDR1 MNHEY, CDR2 SMNVEV (reference sequence). V was clipped by 3 bases and J by 2 bases; unmatched bases: 5. The CDR3 coding sequence is TGTGCCAGCAGTTTTGGGGGGACAGGGCCCTACGAGCAGTACTTC. Translated: CASSFGGTGPYEQYF.

This clone was counted once. V and J are TRBV4-1 and TRBJ1-2; TRBD1 agrees at 9 bases. The germline CDR1 and CDR2 sequences are MGHRA and YSYEKL. The CDR3 sequence is 19 residues long. The J segment lost 2 bases and the V segment lost 1 base, leaving 14 bases of the junction unmatched. The CDR3 DNA reads as TGCGCCAGCAGCCAAGCTTTCTTAGTCACGGGACAGGGAAACTATGGCTACACCTTC. Residues: CASSQAFLVTGQGNYGYTF.

This clone was counted once. The chain is built from TRBV5-1 and TRBJ2-7, with D perhaps matching TRBD1 (5 bases). Trimming removed 0 bases at V and 7 bases at J, with 11 bases between. CDR1 SGHRS and CDR2 YFSETQ come from the germline V gene. The CDR3 loop spans 13 amino acids. The CDR3 sequence is CASSLARVEEQYF. CDR3 DNA sequence: TGCGCCAGCAGCTTGGCCAGGGTGGAGGAGCAGTACTTC.

This chain uses TRBV7-6 with TRBJ1-6; D gene unclear. CDR1 and CDR2 from the germline V gene are SGHVS and FNYEAQ. V was pared by 1 base and J by 8 bases, with 6 bases between. The CDR3 loop spans 13 amino acids. The CDR3 reads CASSLDSHSPLHF. As DNA, the CDR3 is TGTGCCAGCAGCTTAGACAGCCATTCACCCCTCCACTTT.

The chain combines TRBV6-2 or TRBV6-3 with TRBJ2-5, with 9 bases aligning to TRBD1. Germline-derived CDR1 and CDR2 are MNHEY and SVGEGT. J was trimmed by 3 bases and V by 4 bases; bases with no gene match: 9. This CDR3 has 16 residues. The CDR3: CASSWVTGGLKETQYF. DNA for the CDR3: TGTGCCAGCAGTTGGGTGACAGGGGGATTGAAAGAGACCCAGTACTTC.

This chain connects TRBV6-1 to TRBJ1-6; D is uncertain. V gave up 2 bases and J gave up 7 bases, with 9 bases separating them. Germline loops: CDR1 MNHNS, CDR2 SASEGT. The CDR3 runs to 14 residues. Written as DNA, the CDR3 is TGTGCCAGCAGTGAAAGTCGGGGAAATTCACCCCTCCACTTT. Translated: CASSESRGNSPLHF.

This chain joins TRBV3-1 (or the pseudogene TRBV3-2) and TRBJ2-5; tentatively, D is TRBD2 (7 bases). V was cut by 6 bases and J by 5 bases, with 37 bases left in between. Germline values: CDR1 LGHDT, CDR2 YNNKEL (reference sequence). CDR3 length: 21 residues. CDR3 amino acids: CASRRGGAIWNSGGSRETQYF. CDR3 in DNA: TGTGCCAGCAGACGTGGGGGGGCGATTTGGAATAGCGGAGGTTCCAGGGAGACCCAGTACTTC.

This chain uses TRBV4-1 with TRBJ2-3, with 7 nucleotides matching TRBD2. This CDR3 has 15 amino acids. J lost 1 base, V lost 1 base, and 2 bases had no gene match. Germline CDR1 reads MGHRA; CDR2 reads YSYEKL. The CDR3 loop is CASSQAGRGTDTQYF. The CDR3 region has the DNA TGCGCCAGCAGCCAAGCGGGGAGGGGCACAGATACGCAGTATTTT.

This chain connects TRBV7-9 to TRBJ2-7, with TRBD1 matching over 10 bases. The CDR3 runs 13 residues. With 5 bases clipped from V and 7 bases from J, the junction kept 5 bases outside the gene matches. Germline lookup yields CDR1 SEHNR and CDR2 FQNEAQ (reference sequence). CDR3 sequence reads: CASSVTGGREQYF. As DNA, the CDR3 is TGTGCCAGCAGCGTGACAGGGGGCCGGGAGCAGTACTTC. The full variable domain, completed using reference TRBV7-9 and TRBJ2-7, is DTGVSQNPRHKITKRGQNVTFRCDPISEHNRLYWYRQTLGQGPEFLTYFQNEAQLEKSRLLSDRFSAERPKGSFSTLEIQRTEQGDSAMYLCASSVTGGREQYFGPGTRLTVT.

J is TRBJ1-2 and V is TRBV19; 7 bases match TRBD1. V shed 1 base, J shed 3 bases, and the junction held 8 bases outside the gene matches. The germline V gene has CDR1 LNHDA and CDR2 SQIVND (reference sequence). This CDR3 spans 16 amino acids. The DNA for the CDR3 is TGTGCCAGTAGTATAGGCGGACAGGATGGGTACTATGGCTACACCTTC. As protein: CASSIGGQDGYYGYTF.

J is TRBJ2-3 and V is TRBV19, with 7 positions matching TRBD1. The V and J ends lost 3 bases and 1 base, in that order; junction bases with no gene match: 7. CDR1 and CDR2 from the germline V gene are LNHDA and SQIVND (reference sequence). There are 16 residues in the CDR3. In nucleotides, the CDR3 is TGTGCCAGTAGTATGGAGACAGGGAGAGGCACAGATACGCAGTATTTT. It yields the protein CASSMETGRGTDTQYF.

CDR3 in DNA: TGTGCCAGCAGCCCCAGACTAGCGGAGGGACGTGGTGAGCAGTTCTTC. Translated: CASSPRLAEGRGEQFF. The chain is built from TRBV4-2 and TRBJ2-1; 9 bases line up with TRBD2. Per the germline V gene, CDR1 is LGHNA and CDR2 is YNFKEQ. The CDR3 totals 16 residues. The junction had 13 bases not matched to a gene; V was cut back by 4 bases and J by 9 bases.

This clone is a singleton in its sample. The gene calls are TRBV15 and TRBJ2-7; D is perhaps TRBD2 (5 bases). The CDR3 runs 15 residues. V was cut by 3 bases and J by 7 bases, with 19 bases left in between. Germline CDR1 reads LNHNV; CDR2 reads YYDKDF (reference sequence). CDR3 residues: CATSRERTPVVEQYF. The CDR3 nucleotides read TGTGCCACCAGCAGGGAAAGGACTCCAGTGGTGGAGCAGTACTTC.

The genes are TRBV4-1 and TRBJ2-2, with a tentative D call TRBD1 (6 bases). Germline-derived CDR1 and CDR2 are MGHRA and YSYEKL. The CDR3 consists of 16 residues. V was cut by 0 bases and J by 1 base, with 9 bases left in between. The chain's CDR3 is CASSQDSGQNTGELFF. The CDR3 coding sequence is TGCGCCAGCAGCCAAGATTCGGGACAGAACACCGGGGAGCTGTTTTTT.

This chain joins TRBV7-9 and TRBJ2-3; 10 bases align to TRBD2. The CDR3 has 18 amino acids. Germline loops: CDR1 SEHNR, CDR2 FQNEAQ (reference sequence). V lost 5 bases, J lost 2 bases, and 13 bases stayed unmatched. The CDR3 loop reads CASSLTYGAGGDTDTQYF. The CDR3 bases are TGTGCCAGCAGCCTAACCTACGGAGCGGGGGGGGACACAGATACGCAGTATTTT.

This chain connects TRBV7-2 to TRBJ2-5, with D maybe TRBD1 (5 bases). CDR3 length equals 16 residues. CDR1 is SGHTA and CDR2 is FQGNSA in the germline V gene. V was shortened by 1 base and J by 1 base, with 13 bases between the two germline ends. The CDR3 reads CASSLVGPDFQETQYF. As DNA, the CDR3 is TGTGCCAGCAGCTTAGTGGGGCCCGACTTCCAAGAGACCCAGTACTTC.